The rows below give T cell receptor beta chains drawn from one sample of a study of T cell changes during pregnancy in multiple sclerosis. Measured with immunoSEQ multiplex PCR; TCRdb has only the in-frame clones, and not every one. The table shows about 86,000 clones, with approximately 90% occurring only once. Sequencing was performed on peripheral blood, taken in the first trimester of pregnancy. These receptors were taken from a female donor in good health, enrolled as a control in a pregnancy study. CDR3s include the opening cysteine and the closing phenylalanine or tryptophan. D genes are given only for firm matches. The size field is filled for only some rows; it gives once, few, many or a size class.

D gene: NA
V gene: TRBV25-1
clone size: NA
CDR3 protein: CASSELTGRSSEAFF

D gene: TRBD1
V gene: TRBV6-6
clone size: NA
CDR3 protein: CASRAGGRDEQFF

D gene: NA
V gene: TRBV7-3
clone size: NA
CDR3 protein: CATPGKGNYGYTF

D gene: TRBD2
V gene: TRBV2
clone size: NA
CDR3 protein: CASMGGRTGELFF

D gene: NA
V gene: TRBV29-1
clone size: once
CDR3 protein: CSVVNRAYEQYF

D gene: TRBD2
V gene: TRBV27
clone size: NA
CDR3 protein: CASSPRLAGVYEQYF

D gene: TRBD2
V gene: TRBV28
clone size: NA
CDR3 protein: CASSFGTSVFGELFF

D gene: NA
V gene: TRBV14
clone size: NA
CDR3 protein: CASSQSTGLGTQYF

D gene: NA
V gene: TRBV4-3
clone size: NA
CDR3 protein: CASSQVTTGNTEAFF

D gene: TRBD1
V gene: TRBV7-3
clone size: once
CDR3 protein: CASSMQGAQDTGELFF

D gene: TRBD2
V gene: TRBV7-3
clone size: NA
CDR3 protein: CASSVDGLAGGGEQFF

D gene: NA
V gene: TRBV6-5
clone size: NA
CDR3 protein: CASSYSTPGGYTF

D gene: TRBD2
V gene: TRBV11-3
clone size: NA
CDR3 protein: CASSLGYSGGLLNEQFF

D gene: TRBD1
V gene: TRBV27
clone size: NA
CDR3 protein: CASSFWGRGRSGANVLTF

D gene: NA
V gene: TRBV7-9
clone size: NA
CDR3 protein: CASSPITGTGNTIYF

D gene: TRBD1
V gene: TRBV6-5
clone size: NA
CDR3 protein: CASRPGQGFLLGQYF

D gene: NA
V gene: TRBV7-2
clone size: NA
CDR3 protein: CASSRTGFLLELGYGYTF

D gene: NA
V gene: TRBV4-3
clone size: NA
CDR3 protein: CASSPNRNYGYTF

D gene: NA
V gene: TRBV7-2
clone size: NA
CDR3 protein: CASSMNRDQFF

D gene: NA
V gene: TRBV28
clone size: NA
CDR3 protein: CASSSRQDQREKLFF

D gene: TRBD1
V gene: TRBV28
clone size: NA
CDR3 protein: CASSPGTGANYGYTF

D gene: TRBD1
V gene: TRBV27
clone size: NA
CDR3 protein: CASSLPGTGEAFF

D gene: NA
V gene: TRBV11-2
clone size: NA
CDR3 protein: CASSSAVATNEKLFF

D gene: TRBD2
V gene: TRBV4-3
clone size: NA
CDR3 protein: CASSHRAGGSYEQYF